This record covers a single T cell receptor beta chain. Measured with immunoSEQ multiplex PCR; TCRdb has only the in-frame clones, and not every one. The sample yields about 2,100,000 clones, 85% to 95% seen once. The entry originates in a study of shared clonotypes between healthy human individuals. Trimming took off 5 bases at V and 4 bases at J, with 14 bases between the two ends. The CDR3 sequence is 13 residues long. From germline, CDR1 is SQVTM and CDR2 ANQGSEA. The naive CD8 fraction comprised CD45RO-negative cells positively selected for CCR7 and excluded terminally differentiated effector memory CD45RA+ cells.

This receptor was taken from a man younger than 30 in good health. Some clones in this sample may be carry-over from other donors' samples. The chain carries TRBV29-1 and TRBJ1-2; D not certain. Material for sequencing was naive CD8+ T cells from PBMCs. The CDR3 nucleotides read TGCAGCGTTAAATCACTCGAAAGCTATGGCTACACCTTC. Translation gives CSVKSLESYGYTF.